This T cell receptor beta chain is drawn from a study of cytomegalovirus exposure and HLA in healthy donors. Trimming pared 3 bases from V and 3 bases from J, leaving 14 bases between. This CDR3 is built from 15 residues. CDR1 and CDR2 (germline): KGHSH, LQKENI. Both 60 Vbeta primers and 13 Jbeta primers went into the PCR. Profiled with immunoSEQ multiplex PCR; TCRdb holds only in-frame clones, not every one. This sample has under 130,000 clones; around 61% occur once, and the top ten carry around 3.5%. The V gene is TRBV18, the J gene TRBJ1-1, with D perhaps matching TRBD1 (6 bases). Material for sequencing was PBMCs. This TCR derives from a woman aged 50 to 60 in good health and CMV-seronegative. CDR3 in DNA: TGTGCCAGCTCACCCGGGGGGGGCCTAGACACTGAAGCTTTCTTT. Protein sequence: CASSPGGGLDTEAFF.